This T cell receptor beta chain was found in a study of cytomegalovirus exposure and HLA in healthy donors. As for this clone: Its cognate antigen is unknown.

The study sampled nominally healthy donors, though unrecorded immune exposures were likely. Trimming took 5 bases from V and 4 from J; bases not matched to a gene: 2. CDR1 is MNHEY, CDR2 SMNVEV, per germline (reference sequence). CDR3 length: 13 residues. The study ran its PCR with 60 Vbeta and 13 Jbeta primers. Here immunoSEQ multiplex PCR was the method, and the copy in TCRdb shows in-frame clones only, minus some. The data contain some 130,000 clones, 70% to 85% of them singletons. Study outcomes and limitations: Associated with cytomegalovirus, according to the listing, were 150 to 200 TCR beta chains.

The specimen was PBMCs. The clonotype was recovered from a male donor in good health and CMV-seropositive. The V and J genes are TRBV27 and TRBJ2-1; 7 positions agree with TRBD2. The CDR3 here is CASSSGTYNEQFF. CDR3 nucleotides: TGTGCCAGCAGTAGCGGGACGTACAATGAGCAGTTCTTC.